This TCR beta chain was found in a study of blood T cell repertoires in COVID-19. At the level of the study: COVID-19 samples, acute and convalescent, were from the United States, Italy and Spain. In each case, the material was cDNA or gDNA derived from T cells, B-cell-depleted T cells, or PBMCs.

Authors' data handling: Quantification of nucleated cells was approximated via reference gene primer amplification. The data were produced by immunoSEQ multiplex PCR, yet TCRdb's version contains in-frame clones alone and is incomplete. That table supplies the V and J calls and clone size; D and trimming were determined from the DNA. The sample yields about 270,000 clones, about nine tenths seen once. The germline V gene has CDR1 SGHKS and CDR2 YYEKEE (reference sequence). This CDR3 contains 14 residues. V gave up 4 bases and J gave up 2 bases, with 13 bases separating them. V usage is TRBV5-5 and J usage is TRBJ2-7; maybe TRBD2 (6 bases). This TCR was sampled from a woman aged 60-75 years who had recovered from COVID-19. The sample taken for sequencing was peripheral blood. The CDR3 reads CASSLTGAAYEQYF. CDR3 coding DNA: TGTGCCAGCAGCCTGACGGGAGCGGCCTACGAGCAGTACTTC.